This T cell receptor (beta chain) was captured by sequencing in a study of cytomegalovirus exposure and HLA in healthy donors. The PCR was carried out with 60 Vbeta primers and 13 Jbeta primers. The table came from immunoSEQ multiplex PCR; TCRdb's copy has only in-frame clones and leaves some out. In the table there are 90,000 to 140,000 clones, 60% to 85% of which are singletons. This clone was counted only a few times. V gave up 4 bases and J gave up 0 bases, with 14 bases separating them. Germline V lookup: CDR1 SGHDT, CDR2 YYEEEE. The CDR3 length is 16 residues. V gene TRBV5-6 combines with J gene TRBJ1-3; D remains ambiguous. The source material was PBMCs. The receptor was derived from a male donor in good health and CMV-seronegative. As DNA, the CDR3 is TGTGCCAGCAGCCACTCCGGGAGCCACTCTGGAAACACCATATATTTT. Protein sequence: CASSHSGSHSGNTIYF.